The next 24 T cell receptor beta chains were all read from a single sample in a study of Ad26.COV2.S vaccination and SARS-CoV-2 variants. Treatment specified: around 19 received Ad26.COV2.S at low or high dose, single or two shots; a few received placebo; per-sample allocation not given. Vaccine and placebo recipients were sampled on day 63 after the first injection. Assay used: immunoSEQ multiplex PCR; TCRdb lists only in-frame clones, some missing. The sample contains 350,000 to 500,000 clones, 80% to 95% of which appear only once. Specimen: peripheral blood, collected in a trial of Ad26.COV2.S vaccine versus placebo. These receptors were collected from a person aged 18-60 years who received the Ad26.COV2.S COVID-19 vaccine or a placebo.

The chain employs TRBV7-9 and TRBJ2-1; D assignment may be TRBD1 or TRBD2 (5 bases each). V was shortened by 5 bases and J by 9 bases, with 14 bases between the two germline ends. The length of the CDR3 is 13 residues. Germline CDR1 and CDR2: SEHNR and FQNEAQ (reference sequence). In DNA, the CDR3 is TGTGCCAGCAGCCGGAGAGGGGATGGTGAGCAGTTCTTC. This codes for CASSRRGDGEQFF.

This chain uses TRBV5-1 with TRBJ2-1; D may match TRBD1 or TRBD2 (5 bases each). The CDR3 covers 16 residues. Trimming stripped 0 bases from V and 8 bases from J, with 18 bases between. CDR1 is SGHRS, CDR2 YFSETQ, per germline. The CDR3 sequence is CASSLAGTGRGDEQFF. CDR3 DNA sequence: TGCGCCAGCAGCTTGGCCGGAACTGGAAGAGGGGATGAGCAGTTCTTC.

This chain connects TRBV30 to TRBJ2-7; a weak D match, TRBD1 (6 bases). Between the trimmed V and J ends, which lost 1 base and 0 bases, there was a span of 7 bases. The V gene's germline CDR1 is GTSNPN and CDR2 SVGIG (reference sequence). CDR3 size: 13 residues. DNA of the CDR3: TGTGCCTGGAGTGGGACAGACTCCTACGAGCAGTACTTC. It translates to CAWSGTDSYEQYF. The variable domain in full, completed from reference TRBV30 and TRBJ2-7, reads SQTIHQWPATLVQPVGSPLSLECTVEGTSNPNLYWYRQAAGRGLQLLFYSVGIGQISSEVPQNLSASRPQDRQFILSSKKLLLSDSGFYLCAWSGTDSYEQYFGPGTRLTVT.

The chain uses TRBV24-1 and TRBJ2-6; D perhaps matches TRBD2 (6 bases). The CDR3 sequence is 19 residues long. The ends were cut back, 3 bases at V and 2 bases at J, with 19 bases in the middle. The germline V gene encodes CDR1 KGHDR and CDR2 SFDVKD. CDR3 amino acids: CATSDRRDSKKAGANVLTF. The CDR3 DNA sequence: TGTGCCACCAGTGATCGTCGGGACTCAAAAAAGGCTGGGGCCAACGTCCTGACTTTC.

V usage is TRBV6-6 and J usage is TRBJ1-4, with TRBD1 as a possible D gene (6 bases). There are 13 residues in the CDR3. V was cut by 7 bases and J by 5 bases, with 11 bases left in between. Germline lookup yields CDR1 MNHNY and CDR2 SVGAGI (reference sequence). The CDR3 is CASIRTANEKLFF. The CDR3 DNA follows: TGTGCCAGCATTCGGACAGCGAATGAAAAACTGTTTTTT.

This clone occurred once. The V and J genes are TRBV28 and TRBJ2-7; the match to TRBD1 covers 10 bases. The CDR3 runs to 16 residues. Germline V CDR1 and CDR2: MDHEN, SYDVKM. J gave up 1 base and V 6 bases, and 9 bases lay outside the gene matches. The CDR3 protein is CASSTPGQGVSYEQYF. The CDR3 DNA sequence: TGTGCCAGCAGCACCCCAGGACAGGGGGTATCCTACGAGCAGTACTTC.

This chain links TRBV9 with TRBJ1-2; possibly TRBD1 for D (6 bases). The CDR3 contains 14 residues. The V and J ends lost 3 bases and 4 bases respectively, with 13 bases between them. Germline V gene sequence: CDR1 SGDLS, CDR2 YYNGEE. The CDR3 DNA sequence: TGTGCCAGCAGCGCGAGCGGGGGCGGCTATGGCTACACCTTC. Residues: CASSASGGGYGYTF.

V and J are TRBV27 and TRBJ1-1, with TRBD1 identical over 7 bases. The CDR3 totals 14 residues. Germline lookup yields CDR1 MNHEY and CDR2 SMNVEV (reference sequence). With V trimmed by 6 bases and J by 5 bases, 9 bases remained unmatched. CDR3 residues: CASRLQGSGTEAFF. The CDR3, as DNA: TGTGCCAGCAGACTACAGGGGTCTGGGACTGAAGCTTTCTTT.

This clone was found once. This chain joins TRBV5-4 and TRBJ1-2, with a possible D match to TRBD1 (6 bases). Trimming took off 1 base at V and 9 bases at J, with 16 bases between the two ends. The CDR3 is made up of 14 amino acids. Germline V gene lookup returns CDR1 SGHNT and CDR2 YYREEE (reference sequence). The CDR3, as DNA: TGTGCCAGCAGCTTGATAGGGGGTTTAAGCCGCTACACCTTC. It translates to CASSLIGGLSRYTF. Using reference TRBV5-4 and TRBJ1-2 for the parts outside the CDR3, the full variable domain is ETGVTQSPTHLIKTRGQQVTLRCSSQSGHNTVSWYQQALGQGPQFIFQYYREEENGRGNFPPRFSGLQFPNYSSELNVNALELDDSALYLCASSLIGGLSRYTFGSGTRLTVV.

The count of this clone is one. This chain links TRBV12-5 with TRBJ1-5, with TRBD1 matching over 8 bases. V was clipped by 11 bases and J by 4 bases; unmatched bases: 4. Germline CDR1 is LGHNT and CDR2 is FRNRAP. The CDR3 length is 12 residues. The CDR3 DNA reads TGTGCTTACAGACAGGGGAATCAGCCCCAGCATTTT. Translation: CAYRQGNQPQHF. The full variable domain, its missing parts supplied by reference TRBV12-5 and TRBJ1-5, is DARVTQTPRHKVTEMGQEVTMRCQPILGHNTVFWYRQTMMQGLELLAYFRNRAPLDDSGMPKDRFSAEMPDATLATLKIQPSEPRDSAVYFCAYRQGNQPQHFGDGTRLSIL.

The gene calls are TRBV7-2 and TRBJ2-1; D is possibly TRBD1 or TRBD2 (5 bases each). The germline V gene has CDR1 SGHTA and CDR2 FQGNSA. The CDR3 has 13 residues. Trimming took 6 bases from V and 5 from J, leaving 11 bases between them. The CDR3 region is CASSRDPDNEQFF. CDR3 sequence (DNA): TGTGCCAGCAGTAGGGACCCAGACAATGAGCAGTTCTTC.

The chain is built from TRBV19 and TRBJ2-1; TRBD2 agrees at 11 bases. Losses at the gene ends were 6 bases for V and 2 bases for J; bases not matched to a gene: 6. This CDR3 contains 16 residues. Germline V gene sequence: CDR1 LNHDA, CDR2 SQIVND (reference sequence). CDR3 nucleotide sequence: TGTGCCAGTAGCCCGGGACTAGCGGCGCCCTACAATGAGCAGTTCTTC. Translation gives CASSPGLAAPYNEQFF.

The J gene is TRBJ2-6, the V gene TRBV20-1; D is possibly TRBD1 or TRBD2 (5 bases each). Germline CDR1 is DFQATT and CDR2 is SNEGSKA (reference sequence). This CDR3 spans 14 amino acids. V lost 3 bases, J lost 4 bases, and 10 bases lay in between. The CDR3 reads CSASLGPGANVLTF. CDR3 coding DNA: TGCAGTGCTAGTTTGGGACCCGGGGCCAACGTCCTGACTTTC.

The chain carries TRBV6-1 and TRBJ2-7; 8 bases fit TRBD1. V lost 2 bases and J lost 0; bases outside the gene matches: 6. Germline CDR1 reads MNHNS; CDR2 reads SASEGT. The CDR3 is 16 amino acids. CDR3: CASSERGQVSSYEQYF. CDR3 nucleotides: TGTGCCAGCAGTGAAAGGGGACAGGTAAGCTCCTACGAGCAGTACTTC.

The chain employs TRBV5-4 and TRBJ1-1; D gene uncertain. Germline assignment: CDR1 SGHNT and CDR2 YYREEE (reference sequence). This CDR3 region has 12 residues. The V end lost 6 bases, the J end lost 0 bases, and 6 bases lay between the germline ends. The CDR3 is CASTGLNTEAFF. The CDR3 coding sequence is TGTGCCAGCACTGGTCTGAACACTGAAGCTTTCTTT.

CDR3 sequence reads: CASSRIGTSGIFSRGEQFF. In DNA, the CDR3 is TGTGCCAGCAGCCGTATCGGGACTAGCGGGATCTTCTCTCGCGGTGAGCAGTTCTTC. The chain employs TRBV14 and TRBJ2-1, with 13 bases that match TRBD2. The CDR3 has 19 residues. Germline loops: CDR1 SGHDN, CDR2 FVKESK. Losses at the gene ends were 4 bases for V and 9 bases for J; bases not matched to a gene: 18.

This chain connects TRBV5-5 to TRBJ2-7; TRBD1 matches 8 bases. The CDR3 is 14 residues long. V lost 2 bases and J lost 4; bases outside the gene matches: 5. Germline V gives CDR1 SGHKS, CDR2 YYEKEE (reference sequence). CDR3 amino acids: CASSFAQGAYEQYF. The CDR3 bases are TGTGCCAGCAGCTTTGCCCAGGGGGCATACGAGCAGTACTTC. Supplemented by reference TRBV5-5 and TRBJ2-7, the full variable domain reads DAGVTQSPTHLIKTRGQQVTLRCSPISGHKSVSWYQQVLGQGPQFIFQYYEKEERGRGNFPDRFSARQFPNYSSELNVNALLLGDSALYLCASSFAQGAYEQYFGPGTRLTVT.

This clone was found a few times. This chain uses TRBV30 with TRBJ2-7, with 7 bases matching TRBD1. The CDR3 extends over 13 amino acids. Germline V gene lookup returns CDR1 GTSNPN and CDR2 SVGIG (reference sequence). The ends lost 4 bases at V and 1 base at J; junction bases unmatched: 4. In DNA form, the CDR3 reads TGTGCCTGGACCCGACAGGGATCCTACGAGCAGTACTTC. Residues: CAWTRQGSYEQYF.

This chain uses TRBV4-1 with TRBJ2-1; no firm D call. This CDR3 comprises 13 residues. Germline-derived CDR1 and CDR2 are MGHRA and YSYEKL. Between the trimmed V and J ends, which lost 0 bases and 10 bases, there was a span of 10 bases. The DNA of the CDR3 is TGCGCCAGCAGCCAAGATAACCAGCCCGAGCAGTTCTTC. It yields the protein CASSQDNQPEQFF.

The rearrangement joins TRBV7-9 to TRBJ2-2; 10 nucleotides match TRBD2. This CDR3 is 16 amino acids long. V lost 2 bases to trimming and J lost 6 bases; unmatched junction nucleotides: 6. Germline V gene data show CDR1 as SEHNR and CDR2 as FQNEAQ (reference sequence). This chain's CDR3 is CASSLRTSGNPGELFF. The CDR3 DNA sequence: TGTGCCAGCAGCTTAAGAACTAGCGGGAATCCCGGGGAGCTGTTTTTT.

This sequence joins TRBV3-1 (or the pseudogene TRBV3-2) and TRBJ2-2, with TRBD2 matching over 10 bases. Trimming cost V 0 bases and J 5 bases; bases outside gene matches: 12. The CDR3 is 19 amino acids. Germline lookup yields CDR1 LGHDT and CDR2 YNNKEL (reference sequence). CDR3 DNA sequence: TGTGCCAGCAGCCAAGATTTGCCTAGCGGGAGTGGGTTGACCGGGGAGCTGTTTTTT. This gives the protein CASSQDLPSGSGLTGELFF.

This sequence joins TRBV11-3 and TRBJ2-2; D gene unclear. This CDR3 is 15 amino acids long. V was shortened by 2 bases and J by 0 bases, with 7 bases between the two germline ends. CDR1 is SGHNT and CDR2 is YENEEA in the germline V gene. The DNA for the CDR3 is TGTGCCAGCAGCTTAAGCTCTCCGAACACCGGGGAGCTGTTTTTT. This gives the protein CASSLSSPNTGELFF.

V gene TRBV9 combines with J gene TRBJ2-7, with a weak D call TRBD2 (6 bases). Germline V gene lookup returns CDR1 SGDLS and CDR2 YYNGEE. The CDR3 is made up of 15 amino acids. Trimming pared 0 bases from V and 2 bases from J, leaving 12 bases between. CDR3 sequence: CASSVGGSGAYEQYF. The DNA of the CDR3 is TGTGCCAGCAGCGTAGGGGGTAGCGGAGCCTACGAGCAGTACTTC.

V is TRBV6-1 and J is TRBJ2-7; no clear D. Deletions cut 3 bases from V and 1 base from J, with 7 bases between. Germline V gene lookup returns CDR1 MNHNS and CDR2 SASEGT. CDR3 length: 13 amino acids. CDR3 protein: CASSDWLSYEQYF. CDR3 coding DNA: TGTGCCAGCAGTGATTGGCTGTCCTACGAGCAGTACTTC.